A single TCR beta chain is shown here with its context. The sample holds many counts of this clonotype. Its binding antigen is unknown. Base-call qualities are not available, and no considerably larger clone is one nucleotide away. This sample is part of a study of T cell repertoires in cytomegalovirus infection (dated by TCRdb to between 2018 and 2021). For context, the study as a whole: Because public TCR beta signatures pointed to carriage of CMV infection together with the matching HLA type, the HLA type of each donor mattered for the analysis.

Reading from cysteine to phenylalanine, the CDR3 counts 16 amino acids. Just CDR3 DNA is preserved here, 48 bases in frame from base 1. At the junction V is shortened by 0 bases and J by 2 bases, with 11 bases in between. The CDR1 and CDR2 encoded by the germline V gene are MGHRA and YSYEKL. Sequenced using an Illumina HiSeq 1500. The public sequencing data were trimmed at Q25 with fastp and processed into clonotypes with MiXCR by TCRdb, which kept only in-frame beta chains. Each CDR3 protein appears once, grouped with its most common genes and DNA. Recorded for this sample are approximately 100,000 distinct CDR3 sequences; 23% of them occurred a single time. Jointly, the top ten make up about two fifths of the sample. What the work shows at the level of the full study, not this receptor alone: Cumulative frequency of public TCR beta family members discriminated carriers of CMV infection plus the relevant HLA type in this cohort and an independent 352-donor cohort. The ex vivo response was dominated by HLA-C-restricted CMV-specific TCR beta clonotypes, which also provided the single most frequent clonotype in two of eight donors.

The rearrangement joined TRBV4-1 to TRBJ1-5; a confident D gene designation cannot be given. Material for sequencing was CD8+ T cells from PBMCs. The clonotype comes from a human donor in good health (CMV status not recorded). Some clones in this sample may be carry-over from other donors' samples. The CDR3 loop reads CASSQDTARGNQPQHF. The bases are TGCGCCAGCAGCCAAGATACGGCCCGCGGCAATCAGCCCCAGCATTTT.